In its sample, the clone carrying this TCR beta chain was seen a few times. The antigen remains unidentified. These data belong to a study of neurological immune-mediated disorders. The study's findings and limits: The absence of any CDR3 amino acid sequence shared by expanded clones across subjects suggests that repertoires were private in all groups. In HTLV-1-associated myelopathy, TCR clonal expansion was greatest, and in multiple sclerosis it was least, below healthy controls.

V lost 2 bases to trimming and J lost 3 bases; unmatched junction nucleotides: 9. The CDR3 covers 18 residues. The germline V gene has CDR1 MNHNY and CDR2 SVGAGI (reference sequence). The cDNA was synthesized by means of template-switch 5'RACE, which was carried out with 10-nucleotide random UMIs. TCRdb re-analysed the 5' RACE reads in MiXCR, keeping a single row per CDR3 protein. This table has 75,000 to 80,000 distinct CDR3 sequences, less than 5.5% appearing once. V gene TRBV6-6 combines with J gene TRBJ2-3, with 12 bases that match TRBD1. What was sequenced was PBMCs. The sequence derives from a woman under 40 with multiple sclerosis. CDR3 DNA: TGTGCCAGCAGTTACCCGGGACAGGGGGCGCTAGGAACAGATACGCAGTATTTT. As protein: CASSYPGQGALGTDTQYF.